This TCR beta chain was obtained from a study of blood T cell repertoires in COVID-19. Study context: Samples representing acute and convalescent COVID-19 were sourced from the United States, Italy and Spain.

This clone appeared a single time. The CDR3 extends over 15 amino acids. Looked up from germline, CDR1 is MNHEY and CDR2 is SMNVEV (reference sequence). Between the trimmed V and J ends, which lost 0 bases and 0 bases, there was a span of 6 bases. In the original analysis: Amplification with reference gene primers provided the estimates of nucleated cell counts. TCRdb keeps only in-frame clones here, not all; method: immunoSEQ multiplex PCR. V and J calls and clone size are as listed in that table; D and trimming were resolved from the DNA. The sample lists 170,000 or so clones; roughly 80% were seen once.

Sequencing was done on a sample of PBMCs or T cells enriched from blood (not recorded which). The receptor was isolated from a woman aged 50 to 60 who had recovered from COVID-19. This chain joins TRBV27 and TRBJ1-3; unclear D gene. The CDR3 loop reads CASSLSGNSGNTIYF. CDR3 DNA sequence: TGTGCCAGCAGTTTATCCGGGAACTCTGGAAACACCATATATTTT.